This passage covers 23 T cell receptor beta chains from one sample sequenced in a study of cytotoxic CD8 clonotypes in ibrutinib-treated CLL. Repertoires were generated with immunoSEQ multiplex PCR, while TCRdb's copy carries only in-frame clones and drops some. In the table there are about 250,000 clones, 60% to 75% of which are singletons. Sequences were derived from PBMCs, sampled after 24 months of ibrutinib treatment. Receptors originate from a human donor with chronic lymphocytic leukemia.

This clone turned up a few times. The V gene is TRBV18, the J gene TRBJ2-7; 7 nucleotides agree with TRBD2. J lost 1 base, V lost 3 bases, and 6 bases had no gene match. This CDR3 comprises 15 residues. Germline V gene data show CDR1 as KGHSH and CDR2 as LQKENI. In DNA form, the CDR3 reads TGTGCCAGCTCACCGGGGCAGGGAGGGTCCTACGAGCAGTACTTC. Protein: CASSPGQGGSYEQYF.

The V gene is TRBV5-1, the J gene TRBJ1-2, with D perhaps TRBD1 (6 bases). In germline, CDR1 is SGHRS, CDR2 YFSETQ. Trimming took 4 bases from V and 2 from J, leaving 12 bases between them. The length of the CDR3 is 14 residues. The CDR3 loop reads CASSLGQPNYGYTF. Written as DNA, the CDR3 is TGCGCCAGCAGCCTTGGACAGCCGAACTATGGCTACACCTTC.

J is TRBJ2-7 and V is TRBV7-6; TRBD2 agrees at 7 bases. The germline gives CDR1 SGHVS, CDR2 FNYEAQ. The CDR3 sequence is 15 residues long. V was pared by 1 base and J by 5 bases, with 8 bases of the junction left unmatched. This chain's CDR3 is CASSLGTRSLHEQYF. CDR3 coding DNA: TGTGCCAGCAGCTTAGGGACTAGGTCGCTCCACGAGCAGTACTTC.

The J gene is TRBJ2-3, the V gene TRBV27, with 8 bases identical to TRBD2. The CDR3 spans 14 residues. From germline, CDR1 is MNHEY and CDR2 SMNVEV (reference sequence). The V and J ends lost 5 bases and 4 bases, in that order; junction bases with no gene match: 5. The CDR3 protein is CASSIAGRADTQYF. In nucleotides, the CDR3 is TGTGCCAGCAGTATAGCGGGACGGGCAGATACGCAGTATTTT.

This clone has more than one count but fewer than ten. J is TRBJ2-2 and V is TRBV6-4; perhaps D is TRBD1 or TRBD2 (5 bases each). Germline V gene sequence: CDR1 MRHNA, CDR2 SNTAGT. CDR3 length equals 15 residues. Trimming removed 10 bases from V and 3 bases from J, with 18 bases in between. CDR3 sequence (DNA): TGTGCCAACCACAATGGGGGATGGTACACCGGGGAGCTGTTTTTT. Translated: CANHNGGWYTGELFF.

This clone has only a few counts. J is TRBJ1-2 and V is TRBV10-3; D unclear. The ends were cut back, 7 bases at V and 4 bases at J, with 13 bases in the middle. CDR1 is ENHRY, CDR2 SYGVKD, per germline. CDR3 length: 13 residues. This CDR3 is CAITPGRAYGYTF. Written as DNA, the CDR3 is TGTGCCATCACCCCGGGGAGGGCCTATGGCTACACCTTC.

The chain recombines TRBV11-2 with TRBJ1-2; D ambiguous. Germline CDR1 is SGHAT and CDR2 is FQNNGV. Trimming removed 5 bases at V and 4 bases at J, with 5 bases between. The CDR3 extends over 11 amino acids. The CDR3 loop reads CASSETYGYTF. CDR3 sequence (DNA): TGTGCCAGCAGCGAGACCTATGGCTACACCTTC.

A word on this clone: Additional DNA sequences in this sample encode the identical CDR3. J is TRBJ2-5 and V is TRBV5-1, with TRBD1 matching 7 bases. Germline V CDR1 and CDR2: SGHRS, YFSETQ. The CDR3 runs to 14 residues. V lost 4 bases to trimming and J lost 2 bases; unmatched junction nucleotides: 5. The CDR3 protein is CASSLGQAQETQYF. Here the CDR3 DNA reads TGCGCCAGCAGCCTCGGACAGGCGCAAGAGACCCAGTACTTC.

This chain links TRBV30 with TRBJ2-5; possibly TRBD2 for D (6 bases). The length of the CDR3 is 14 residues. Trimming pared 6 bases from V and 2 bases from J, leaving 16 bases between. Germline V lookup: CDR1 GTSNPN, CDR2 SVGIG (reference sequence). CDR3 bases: TGTGCCTGTCGACCGGGACTCCTACAAGAGACCCAGTACTTC. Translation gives CACRPGLLQETQYF.

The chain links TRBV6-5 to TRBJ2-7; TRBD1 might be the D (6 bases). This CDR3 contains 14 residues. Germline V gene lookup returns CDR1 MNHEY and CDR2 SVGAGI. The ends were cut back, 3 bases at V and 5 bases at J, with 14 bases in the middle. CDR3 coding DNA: TGTGCCAGCAGTTATTTAAAGGGGGAACACGAGCAGTACTTC. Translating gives CASSYLKGEHEQYF.

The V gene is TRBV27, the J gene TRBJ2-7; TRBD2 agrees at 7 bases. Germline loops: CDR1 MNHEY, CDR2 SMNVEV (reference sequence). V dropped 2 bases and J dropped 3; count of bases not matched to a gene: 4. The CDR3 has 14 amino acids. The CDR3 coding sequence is TGTGCCAGCAGTTTAAACGGGGGGTTCTACGAGCAGTACTTC. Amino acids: CASSLNGGFYEQYF.

Here the CDR3 DNA reads TGTGCCAGCAGGCCCGCGACAGGGGAGATTGAAGCTTTCTTT. It yields the protein CASRPATGEIEAFF. The chain is built from TRBV6-6 and TRBJ1-1; TRBD1 matches at 8 bases. Trimming removed 6 bases from V and 7 bases from J; junction bases left unmatched: 10. Germline V gene data show CDR1 as MNHNY and CDR2 as SVGAGI (reference sequence). This CDR3 has 14 amino acids.

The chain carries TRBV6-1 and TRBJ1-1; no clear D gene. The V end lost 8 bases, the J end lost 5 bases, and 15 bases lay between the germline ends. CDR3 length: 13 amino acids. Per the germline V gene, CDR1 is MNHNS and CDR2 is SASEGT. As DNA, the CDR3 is TGTGCCAGCTGGGAGGGTTCGAGGACTGAAGCTTTCTTT. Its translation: CASWEGSRTEAFF.

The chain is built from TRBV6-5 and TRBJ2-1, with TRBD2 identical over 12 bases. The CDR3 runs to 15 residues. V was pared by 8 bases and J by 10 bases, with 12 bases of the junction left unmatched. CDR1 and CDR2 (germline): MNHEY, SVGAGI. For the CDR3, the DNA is TGTGCCAGCGGACCTAGCGGGAGGGAACTGGGAGAGCAGTTCTTC. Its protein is CASGPSGRELGEQFF.

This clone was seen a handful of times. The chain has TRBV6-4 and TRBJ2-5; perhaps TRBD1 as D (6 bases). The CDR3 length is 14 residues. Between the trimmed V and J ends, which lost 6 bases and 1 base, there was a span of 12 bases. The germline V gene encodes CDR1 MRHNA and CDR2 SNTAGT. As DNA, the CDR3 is TGTGCCAGCAGCGCAACAGGGAGCCAAGAGACCCAGTACTTC. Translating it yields CASSATGSQETQYF.

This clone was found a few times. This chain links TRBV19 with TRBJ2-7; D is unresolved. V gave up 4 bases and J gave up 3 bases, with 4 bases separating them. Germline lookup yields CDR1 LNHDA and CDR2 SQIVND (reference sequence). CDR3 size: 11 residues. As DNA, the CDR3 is TGTGCCAGTAGTACCCTCTACGAGCAGTACTTC. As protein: CASSTLYEQYF.

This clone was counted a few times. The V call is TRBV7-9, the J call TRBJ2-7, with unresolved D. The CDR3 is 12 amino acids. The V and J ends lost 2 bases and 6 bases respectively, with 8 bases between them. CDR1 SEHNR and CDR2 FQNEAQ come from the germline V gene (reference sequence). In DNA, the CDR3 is TGTGCCAGCAGCTTATTGGCTCGCGAGCAGTACTTC. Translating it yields CASSLLAREQYF.

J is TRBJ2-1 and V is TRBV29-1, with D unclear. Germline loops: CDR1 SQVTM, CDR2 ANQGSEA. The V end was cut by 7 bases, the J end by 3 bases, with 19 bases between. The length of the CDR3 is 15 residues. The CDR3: CSADWTLGVYNEQFF. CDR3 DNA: TGCAGCGCCGACTGGACCCTTGGGGTCTACAATGAGCAGTTCTTC.

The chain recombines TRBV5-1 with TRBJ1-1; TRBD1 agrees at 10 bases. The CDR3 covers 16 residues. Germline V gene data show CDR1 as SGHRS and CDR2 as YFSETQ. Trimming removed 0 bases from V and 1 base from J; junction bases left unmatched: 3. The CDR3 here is CASSLGDRGRNTEAFF. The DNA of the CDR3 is TGCGCCAGCAGCTTGGGAGACAGGGGGCGGAACACTGAAGCTTTCTTT.

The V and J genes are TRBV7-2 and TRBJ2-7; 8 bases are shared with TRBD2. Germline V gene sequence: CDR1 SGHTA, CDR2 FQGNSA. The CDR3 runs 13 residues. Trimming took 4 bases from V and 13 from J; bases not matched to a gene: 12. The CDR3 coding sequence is TGTGCCAGCAGCTCAGCGGGAGCACCCGTTCGATACTTC. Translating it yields CASSSAGAPVRYF.

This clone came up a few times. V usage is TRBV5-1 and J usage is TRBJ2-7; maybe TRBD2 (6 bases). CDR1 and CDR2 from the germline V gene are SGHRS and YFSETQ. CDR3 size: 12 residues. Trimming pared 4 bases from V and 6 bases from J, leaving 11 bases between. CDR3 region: CASSTLGGEQYF. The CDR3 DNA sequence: TGCGCCAGCAGCACCCTCGGGGGCGAGCAGTACTTC.

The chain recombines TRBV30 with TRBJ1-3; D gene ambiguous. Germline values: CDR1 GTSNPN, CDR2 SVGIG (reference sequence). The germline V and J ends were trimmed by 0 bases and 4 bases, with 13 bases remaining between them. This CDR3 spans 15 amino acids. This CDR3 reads CAWSVQWHGGNTIYF. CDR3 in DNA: TGTGCCTGGAGTGTACAGTGGCACGGAGGAAACACCATATATTTT.

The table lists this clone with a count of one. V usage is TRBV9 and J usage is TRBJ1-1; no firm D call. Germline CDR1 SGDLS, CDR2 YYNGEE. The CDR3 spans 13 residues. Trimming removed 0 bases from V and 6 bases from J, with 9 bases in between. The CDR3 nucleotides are TGTGCCAGCAGCGTAGGTTCGGGTTCTGAAGCTTTCTTT. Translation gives CASSVGSGSEAFF.